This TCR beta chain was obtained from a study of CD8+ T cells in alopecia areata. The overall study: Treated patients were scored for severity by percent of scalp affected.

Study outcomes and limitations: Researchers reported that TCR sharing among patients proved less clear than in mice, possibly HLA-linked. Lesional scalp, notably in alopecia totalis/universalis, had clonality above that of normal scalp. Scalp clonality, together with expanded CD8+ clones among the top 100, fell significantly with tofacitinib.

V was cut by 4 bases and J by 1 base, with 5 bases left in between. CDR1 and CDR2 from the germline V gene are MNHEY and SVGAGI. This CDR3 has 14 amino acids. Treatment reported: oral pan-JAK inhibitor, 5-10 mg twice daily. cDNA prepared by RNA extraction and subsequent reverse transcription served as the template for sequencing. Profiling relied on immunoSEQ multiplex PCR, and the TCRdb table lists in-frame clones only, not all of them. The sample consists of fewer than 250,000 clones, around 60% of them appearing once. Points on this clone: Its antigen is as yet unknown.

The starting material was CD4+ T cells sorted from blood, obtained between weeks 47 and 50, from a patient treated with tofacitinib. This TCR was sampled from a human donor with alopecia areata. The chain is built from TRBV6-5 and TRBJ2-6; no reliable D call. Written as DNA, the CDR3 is TGTGCCAGCAGTTCGGTTTCTGGGGCCAACGTCCTGACTTTC. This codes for CASSSVSGANVLTF.